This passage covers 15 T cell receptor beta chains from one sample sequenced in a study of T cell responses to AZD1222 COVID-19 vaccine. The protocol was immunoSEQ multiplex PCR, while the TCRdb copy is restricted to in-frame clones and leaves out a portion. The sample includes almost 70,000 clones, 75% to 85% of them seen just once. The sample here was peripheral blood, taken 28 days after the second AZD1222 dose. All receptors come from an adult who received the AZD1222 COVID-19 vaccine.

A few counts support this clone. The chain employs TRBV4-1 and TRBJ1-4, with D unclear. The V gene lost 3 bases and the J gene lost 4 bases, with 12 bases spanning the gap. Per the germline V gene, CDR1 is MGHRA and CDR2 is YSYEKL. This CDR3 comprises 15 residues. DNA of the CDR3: TGCGCCAGCAGCCAGTATGCAGGCTATAATGAAAAACTGTTTTTT. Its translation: CASSQYAGYNEKLFF.

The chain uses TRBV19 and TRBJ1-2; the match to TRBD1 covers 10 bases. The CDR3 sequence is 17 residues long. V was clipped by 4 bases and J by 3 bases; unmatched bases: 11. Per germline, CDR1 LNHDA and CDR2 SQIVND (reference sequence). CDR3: CASSTRTGGGNHYGYTF. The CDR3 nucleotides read TGTGCCAGTAGTACAAGGACAGGGGGAGGAAATCACTATGGCTACACCTTC.

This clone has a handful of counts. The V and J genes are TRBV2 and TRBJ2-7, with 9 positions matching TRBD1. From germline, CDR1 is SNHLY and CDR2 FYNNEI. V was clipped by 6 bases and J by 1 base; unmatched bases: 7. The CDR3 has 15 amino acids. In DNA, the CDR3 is TGTGCCAGCAGGAAAGACAGGGGGTTTTCCTACGAGCAGTACTTC. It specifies CASRKDRGFSYEQYF.

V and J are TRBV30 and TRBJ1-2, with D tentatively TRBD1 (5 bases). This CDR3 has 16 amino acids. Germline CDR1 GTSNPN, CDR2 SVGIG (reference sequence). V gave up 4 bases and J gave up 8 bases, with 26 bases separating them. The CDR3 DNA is TGTGCCTGGAACCCAACAACCAGGGTATTTGAGGGCGGCTACACCTTC. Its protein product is CAWNPTTRVFEGGYTF. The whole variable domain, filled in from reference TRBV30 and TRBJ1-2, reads SQTIHQWPATLVQPVGSPLSLECTVEGTSNPNLYWYRQAAGRGLQLLFYSVGIGQISSEVPQNLSASRPQDRQFILSSKKLLLSDSGFYLCAWNPTTRVFEGGYTFGSGTRLTVV.

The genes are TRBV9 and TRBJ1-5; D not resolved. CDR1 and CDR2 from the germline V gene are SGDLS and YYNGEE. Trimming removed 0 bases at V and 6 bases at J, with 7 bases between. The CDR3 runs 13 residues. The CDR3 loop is CASSVGSGQPQHF. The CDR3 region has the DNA TGTGCCAGCAGCGTAGGTTCTGGTCAGCCCCAGCATTTT.

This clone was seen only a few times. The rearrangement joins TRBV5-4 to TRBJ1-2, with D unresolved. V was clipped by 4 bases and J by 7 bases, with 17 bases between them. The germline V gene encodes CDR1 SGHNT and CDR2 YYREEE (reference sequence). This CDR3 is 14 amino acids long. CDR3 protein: CASSRLGNLRGYTF. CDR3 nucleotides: TGTGCCAGCAGCCGCCTTGGCAATCTGCGTGGCTACACCTTC.

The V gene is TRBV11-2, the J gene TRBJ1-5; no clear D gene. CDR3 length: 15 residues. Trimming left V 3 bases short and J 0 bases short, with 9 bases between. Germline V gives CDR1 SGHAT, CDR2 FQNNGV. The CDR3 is CASSLGFHSNQPQHF. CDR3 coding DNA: TGTGCCAGCAGCTTGGGGTTCCATAGCAATCAGCCCCAGCATTTT.

CDR3 region: CASSQETWGETQYF. The CDR3, as DNA: TGCGCCAGCAGCCAAGAAACTTGGGGGGAGACCCAGTACTTC. The chain has TRBV4-3 and TRBJ2-5; D is tentatively TRBD1 or TRBD2 (5 bases each). CDR1 is LGHNA, CDR2 YSLEER, per germline. The CDR3 loop spans 14 amino acids. V lost 0 bases and J 5 bases, leaving 10 bases between the germline ends.

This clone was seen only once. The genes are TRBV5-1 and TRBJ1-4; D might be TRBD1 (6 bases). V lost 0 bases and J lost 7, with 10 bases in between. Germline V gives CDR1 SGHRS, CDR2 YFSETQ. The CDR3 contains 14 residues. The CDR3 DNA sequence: TGCGCCAGCAGCTTGGCAGGGGTTGGTGAAAAACTGTTTTTT. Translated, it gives CASSLAGVGEKLFF. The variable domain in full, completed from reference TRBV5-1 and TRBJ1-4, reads KAGVTQTPRYLIKTRGQQVTLSCSPISGHRSVSWYQQTPGQGLQFLFEYFSETQRNKGNFPGRFSGRQFSNSRSEMNVSTLELGDSALYLCASSLAGVGEKLFFGSGTQLSVL.

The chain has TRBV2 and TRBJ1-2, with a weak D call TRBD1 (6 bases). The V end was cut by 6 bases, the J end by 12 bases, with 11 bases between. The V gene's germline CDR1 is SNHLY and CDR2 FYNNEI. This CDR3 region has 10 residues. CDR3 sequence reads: CASRREGDTF. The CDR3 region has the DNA TGTGCCAGCAGGAGGGAGGGGGACACCTTC. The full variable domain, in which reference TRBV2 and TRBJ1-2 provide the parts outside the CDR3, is EPEVTQTPSHQVTQMGQEVILRCVPISNHLYFYWYRQILGQKVEFLVSFYNNEISEKSEIFDDQFSVERPDGSNFTLKIRSTKLEDSAMYFCASRREGDTFGSGTRLTVV.

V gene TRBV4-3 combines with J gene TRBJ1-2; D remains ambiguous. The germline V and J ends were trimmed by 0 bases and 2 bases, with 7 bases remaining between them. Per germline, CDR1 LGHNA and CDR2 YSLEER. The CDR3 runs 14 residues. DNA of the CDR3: TGCGCCAGCAGCCAAGATACAGCCAACTATGGCTACACCTTC. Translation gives CASSQDTANYGYTF.

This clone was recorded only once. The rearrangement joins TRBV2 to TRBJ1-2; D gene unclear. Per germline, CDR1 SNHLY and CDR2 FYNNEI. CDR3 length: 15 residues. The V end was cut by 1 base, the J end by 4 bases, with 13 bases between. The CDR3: CASSEGRVPGYGYTF. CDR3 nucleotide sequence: TGTGCCAGCAGTGAAGGAAGGGTGCCGGGCTATGGCTACACCTTC.

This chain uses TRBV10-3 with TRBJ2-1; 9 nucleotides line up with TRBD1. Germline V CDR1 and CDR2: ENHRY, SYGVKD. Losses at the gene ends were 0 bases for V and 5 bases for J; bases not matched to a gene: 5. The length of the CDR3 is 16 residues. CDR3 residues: CAISESGQGADNEQFF. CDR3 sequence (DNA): TGTGCCATCAGTGAGTCGGGACAGGGTGCGGACAATGAGCAGTTCTTC.

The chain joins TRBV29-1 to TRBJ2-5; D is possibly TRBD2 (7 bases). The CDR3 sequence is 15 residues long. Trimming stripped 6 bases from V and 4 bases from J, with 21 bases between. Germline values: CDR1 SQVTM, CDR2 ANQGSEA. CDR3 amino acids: CSVSKGGGNTETQYF. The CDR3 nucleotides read TGCAGCGTGTCTAAAGGGGGGGGTAACACAGAGACCCAGTACTTC.

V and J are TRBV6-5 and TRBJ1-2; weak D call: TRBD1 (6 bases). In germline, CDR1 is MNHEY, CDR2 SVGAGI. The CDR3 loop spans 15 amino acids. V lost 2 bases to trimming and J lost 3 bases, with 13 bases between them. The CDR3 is CASSYANGQYYGYTF. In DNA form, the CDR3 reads TGTGCCAGCAGTTACGCCAACGGACAGTACTATGGCTACACCTTC.